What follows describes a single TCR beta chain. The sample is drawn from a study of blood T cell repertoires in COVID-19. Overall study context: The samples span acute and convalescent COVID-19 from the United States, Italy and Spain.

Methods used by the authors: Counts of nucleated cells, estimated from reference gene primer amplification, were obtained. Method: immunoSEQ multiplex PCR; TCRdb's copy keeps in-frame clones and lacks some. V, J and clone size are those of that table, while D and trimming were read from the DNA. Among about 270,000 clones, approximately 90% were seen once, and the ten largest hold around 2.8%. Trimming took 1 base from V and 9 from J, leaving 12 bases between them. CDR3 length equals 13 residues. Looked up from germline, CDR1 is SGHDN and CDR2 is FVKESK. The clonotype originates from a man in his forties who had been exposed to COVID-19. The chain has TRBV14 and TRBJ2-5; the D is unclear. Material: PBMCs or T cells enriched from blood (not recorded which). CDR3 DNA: TGTGCCAGCAGCCAAGCCCCCTCACCAGCCCAGTACTTC. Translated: CASSQAPSPAQYF.